This TCR beta chain was found in a study of T cell responses to AZD1222 COVID-19 vaccine (dated by TCRdb to 2020 to 2022). For the wider study: AZD1222 recipients whose second dose came at about 4 weeks and those whose second dose came at about 12 weeks were combined into one group, since spike-specific TCR depth and breadth did not differ between the two schedules. A total of 230 to 250 trial participants underwent TCR sequencing, of whom about 210 had received two doses of AZD1222 and approximately 26 had received two doses of the MenACWY control vaccine. Enrollment into the trials was organized by age into subgroups of 18-55, 56-69 and 70-plus years, and those subgroups contained about 150, 27 and 61 TCR-sequenced participants, respectively. The paper's findings and limits, for the study overall: Participants were mostly white British, with more females than males. The authors suggested clonal diversity may have been underestimated. The 56-69-year group was small, and its depth increase did not reach significance, likely because of low power. Conclusions about previously exposed vaccinees are limited because only 6 or 7 AZD1222 recipients were SARS-CoV-2 seropositive at baseline. After two AZD1222 doses, both the breadth and the depth of spike-specific TCRs were significantly higher than at day 0 and than in MenACWY recipients. Epitopes outside the regions mutated in the B.1.351 and B.1.1.7 variants were reportedly recognized by nearly half of the unique spike-specific TCRs. The vaccine-associated CD4 TCRs covered the entire spike protein, and the dominant responses fell in regions 160-218 and 743-854. No day 14 peak-response samples were available, so repertoires were characterized only after the peak T cell response.

This clone was found once. This clone's antigen is unknown. Base qualities are missing; no much larger clone stands one base away. Relative to germline, V is 4 bases shorter and J is 1 base shorter, with 13 bases between their ends. The CDR3 holds 14 amino acids from the cysteine to the phenylalanine. Only the CDR3 part of the read is kept: 42 bases, read in frame from the first base. The germline V gene (reference sequence) gives CDR1 as GTSNPN and CDR2 as SVGIG. Explained via the paper, the time point label denotes: baseline before first vaccination. The vaccinee samples were drawn from two UK trials, COV001 and COV002, one of which was a single-blind randomized controlled phase 2/3 trial testing AZD1222 (ChAdOx1 nCoV-19) in healthy adults. For TCRbeta chain sequencing, PBMC samples from trial participants were taken at day 0 and at day 28 after the second dose. The CDR3 regions of human TCRbeta chains were analyzed by immunosequencing. The published analysis was carried out like this. TCRs in the repertoires were compared against a reference library of SARS-CoV-2-specific TCRs that had been generated with the MIRA antigen-specificity platform. Breadth was defined as the fraction of unique TCRs that were SARS-CoV-2-associated, and depth was defined as the fraction of total T cells that were SARS-CoV-2-associated. Each spike-specific TCR was assigned to its reactive spike region and to a CD4 or CD8 class using the MIRA data. Log10-transformed breadth and depth values were compared by one-way ANOVA with Sidak's multiple comparisons tests. Here the immuneACCESS table is served through TCRdb, limited to in-frame sequences with V and J called. Missing clones are a known gap in these copies; in checked studies unresolved V genes cover under half, and the rest lacks a known reason. The V and J calls and the clone size are those of that table, but D and trimming were determined from the DNA. The sample records about 130,000 clones, roughly nine tenths of which are singletons. Roughly 4.5% of the sample is taken by the ten largest.

The rearrangement combines TRBV30 with TRBJ1-1, and possibly TRBD1, on 6 matching bases. The clonotype was recovered from an adult in good health. Sequences were derived from peripheral blood, sampled on day 0 of AZD1222 vaccination. The CDR3 sequence is CAWIWGAGNTEAFF. The DNA sequence is TGTGCCTGGATTTGGGGGGCGGGGAACACTGAAGCTTTCTTT. The full variable domain, with segments outside the CDR3 supplied by the reference TRBV30 and TRBJ1-1 proteins, appears as SQTIHQWPATLVQPVGSPLSLECTVEGTSNPNLYWYRQAAGRGLQLLFYSVGIGQISSEVPQNLSASRPQDRQFILSSKKLLLSDSGFYLCAWIWGAGNTEAFFGQGTRLTVV.